The present T cell receptor beta chain was sequenced within a study of patients and donors after allogeneic stem cell transplantation. TCRdb re-called the RT-PCR reads through MiXCR, storing one row per CDR3 protein. The sample includes about 400,000 distinct CDR3 sequences, approximately 16% of them seen just once. What was sequenced was blood, either unsorted or a sorted T cell fraction (not recorded which). This clonotype was sampled from a human donor who was either an allogeneic HSCT recipient or a stem cell or donor lymphocyte infusion donor (not recorded which). It is not recorded whose cells these are; they may come from a transplant donor.

CDR3 in DNA: TGTGCCAGCAGCCGACCGACTAGTTTGGTAGATACGCAGTATTTT. Translation gives CASSRPTSLVDTQYF. This chain uses TRBV4-2 with TRBJ2-3; possibly TRBD2 for D (6 bases). The V gene lost 4 bases and the J gene lost 5 bases, with 16 bases spanning the gap. The CDR3 has 15 residues. Germline V lookup: CDR1 LGHNA, CDR2 YNFKEQ.